Listed below are T cell receptor beta chains from one sample, sequenced in a study of cytomegalovirus exposure and HLA in healthy donors. The repertoire was sequenced with immunoSEQ multiplex PCR; TCRdb's copy has only in-frame clones and lacks some. The table shows about 190,000 clones, with 80% to 85% occurring only once. Sequences were obtained from PBMCs. These receptors came from a boy aged 10-17 years in good health and CMV-seronegative. The CDR3 runs from the conserved cysteine through the conserved F or W. Clone size, where shown, is once, few, many, or a class for clones that have expanded.

J	size	V	CDR3
TRBJ2-7	-	TRBV28	CASRTRLAGNYEQYF
TRBJ1-4	-	TRBV7-6	CASSLVAGLNEKLFF
TRBJ2-5	-	TRBV10-3	CAIRRGGAGGPETQYF
-	-	TRBV30	CAWGTGNYEQYF
TRBJ2-2	-	TRBV5-6	CASSSGTRNPGELFF
TRBJ2-7	-	TRBV5-1	CASSRGTGKRYEQYF
TRBJ1-4	once	TRBV10-3	CAIKGGAEEKLFF
TRBJ2-4	-	TRBV5-1	CASSLEGARGGKNIQYF
TRBJ2-1	-	TRBV9	CASSVSPGAGYNEQFF
TRBJ2-1	once	TRBV18	CASSPPKGVRREQFF
TRBJ2-2	-	TRBV7-2	CASSLKVGLAPGELFF
TRBJ2-2	-	TRBV7-3	CASSLEITGELFF
TRBJ1-2	once	TRBV19	CASSILAGEGYTF
TRBJ2-6	-	TRBV28	CASSPPGGAGANVLTF
TRBJ1-1	-	TRBV5-1	CASSERGRITEAFF
TRBJ1-2	once	TRBV2	CASSEGGTGLYGYTF
TRBJ2-1	-	TRBV29-1	CSVEGKRRQEQFF
-	-	TRBV30	CAWSVQADYEQYF
TRBJ2-3	-	TRBV9	CASSAYLRTSGSTDTQYF
TRBJ2-3	-	TRBV27	CASSLSGLTDTQYF
TRBJ2-7	-	TRBV5-6	CASSLGGYPYEQYF
TRBJ2-3	-	TRBV30	CAWSELAGGRDTQYF
TRBJ2-7	-	TRBV9	CASSALDRPTYEQYF
TRBJ2-7	-	TRBV7-2	CASSAGQYEQYF
-	-	TRBV4-1	CASSQTTGTSSHEQYF
TRBJ1-1	-	TRBV5-1	CASTDRAVNTEAFF
TRBJ2-5	-	TRBV29-1	CSVNLRDRGKTQYF
TRBJ2-7	-	TRBV30	CAWSVTEQYF
TRBJ2-7	-	TRBV7-2	CASSHYGTSYEQYF
TRBJ2-5	-	TRBV7-2	CASSLWRTSGGQETQYF
TRBJ2-7	-	TRBV7-8	CASSSPTGWAAGPYF
TRBJ2-1	-	TRBV27	CASARAVNEQFF
TRBJ2-1	-	TRBV9	CASSPDRAGQFF
TRBJ2-7	-	TRBV10-3	CAISENPGTSGTYEQYF
TRBJ2-1	-	TRBV14	CASSQDTWQGGHNEQFF
TRBJ2-7	-	TRBV6-6	CASANWGRGGYEQYF
TRBJ1-3	-	TRBV30	CAWRQGAGNTIYF
TRBJ2-7	-	TRBV2	CASSEAKGGLGYEQYF
TRBJ1-4	-	TRBV2	CASLQGASNEKLFF
TRBJ1-4	-	TRBV7-9	CASSTGTGAEKLFF
TRBJ2-3	-	TRBV11-3	CASSSKGGDTQYF
TRBJ2-7	few	TRBV11-3	CASSPDRVYEQYF
TRBJ1-2	-	TRBV27	CASSYRGQSYGYTF
TRBJ2-7	-	TRBV7-8	CASSPPQGYEQYF
TRBJ2-7	-	TRBV29-1	CSVESVTGSYEQYF
TRBJ1-2	-	TRBV6-1	CASSSPDRGLYGYTF
TRBJ1-5	-	TRBV28	CASKTGSTVSNQPQHF